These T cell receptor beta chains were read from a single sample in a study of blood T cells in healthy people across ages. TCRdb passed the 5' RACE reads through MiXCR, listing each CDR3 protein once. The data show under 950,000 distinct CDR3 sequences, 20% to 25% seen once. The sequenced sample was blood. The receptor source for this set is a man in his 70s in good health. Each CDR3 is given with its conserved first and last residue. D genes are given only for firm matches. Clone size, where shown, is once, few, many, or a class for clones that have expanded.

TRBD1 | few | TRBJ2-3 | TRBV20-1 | TGCAGTGCCCGAGGGGACAGCCACGGCACAGATACGCAGTATTTT | CSARGDSHGTDTQYF
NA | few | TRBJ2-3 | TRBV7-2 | TGTGCCAGCAACAATATGGGGCGACTAGCAGATACGCAGTATTTT | CASNNMGRLADTQYF
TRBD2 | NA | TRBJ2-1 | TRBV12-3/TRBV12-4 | TGTGCCACCCTGGGACTAGCGGGAGTCAAGGAGCAGTTCTTC | CATLGLAGVKEQFF
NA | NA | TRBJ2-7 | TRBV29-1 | TGCAGCGTTGAAGAACAGGGTACTGGCGAGCAGTACTTC | CSVEEQGTGEQYF
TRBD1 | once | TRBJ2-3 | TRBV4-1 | TGCGCCAGCAGCCGGGACAGGTTTTTTGATACGCAGTATTTT | CASSRDRFFDTQYF
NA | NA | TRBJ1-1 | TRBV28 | TGTGCCAGCCAGACGACAGGTAGGGGTAACACTGAAGCTTTCTTT | CASQTTGRGNTEAFF
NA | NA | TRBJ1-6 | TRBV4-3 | TGCGCCAGCAGCCAAGCCCCCGACCTTAATTCACCCCTCCACTTT | CASSQAPDLNSPLHF
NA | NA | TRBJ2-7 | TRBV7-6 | TGTGCCAGCAGCGAAAGACAGACCCACGAGCAGTACTTC | CASSERQTHEQYF
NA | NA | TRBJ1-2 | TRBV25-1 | TGTGCCAGCAGTGAATACGGGGGCGCGGATGGCTACACCTTC | CASSEYGGADGYTF
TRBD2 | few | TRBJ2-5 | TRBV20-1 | TGCAGTGCTAGAGATGGAACTAGCGGGCAAGAGACCCAGTACTTC | CSARDGTSGQETQYF
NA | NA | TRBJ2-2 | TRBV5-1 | TGCGCCAGCAGGACGGCGGGCGCGAACACCGGGGAGCCGTTTTTT | CASRTAGANTGEPFF
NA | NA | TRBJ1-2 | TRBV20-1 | TGCAGTGCTAGAGATCAACCGGGGACTCAACAGTACACCTTC | CSARDQPGTQQYTF
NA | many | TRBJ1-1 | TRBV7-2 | TGTGCCAGCAGCTTAGCCCCCCCAGCGAACACTGAAGCTTTCTTT | CASSLAPPANTEAFF
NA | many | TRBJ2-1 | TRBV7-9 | TGTGCCAGCAGCCTCAGGGTAGCGCGATACAATGAGCAGTTCTTC | CASSLRVARYNEQFF
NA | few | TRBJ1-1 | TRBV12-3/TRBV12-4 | TGTGCCAGCAGTCGACGCGACAGAGCCAACACTGAAGCTTTCTTT | CASSRRDRANTEAFF
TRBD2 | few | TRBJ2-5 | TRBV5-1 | TGCGCCAGCAGCCCCGGGACTAGCGGAGCACAAGAGACCCAGTACTTC | CASSPGTSGAQETQYF
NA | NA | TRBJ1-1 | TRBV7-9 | TGTGCCAGCACCCATGCCCTAGTTAACACTGAAGCTTTCTTT | CASTHALVNTEAFF
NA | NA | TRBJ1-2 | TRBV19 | TGTGCCAGTACCCCTGGACAGTTTAACTATGGCTACACCTTC | CASTPGQFNYGYTF
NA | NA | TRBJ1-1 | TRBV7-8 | TGTGCCAGCAGCCGAGCAAACCGGGACGTAGAAGCTTTCTTT | CASSRANRDVEAFF
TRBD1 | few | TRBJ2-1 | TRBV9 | TGTGCCAGCAGCGTAGCTGGTACAGGGGCTGGCCATGAGCAGTTCTTC | CASSVAGTGAGHEQFF
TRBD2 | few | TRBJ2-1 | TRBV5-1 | TGCGCCAGCAGCTTAGTCCCTAGCGGGGGAGACGAGCAGTTCTTC | CASSLVPSGGDEQFF
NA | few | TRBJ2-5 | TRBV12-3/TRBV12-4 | TGTGCCAGCAGTTTCCTCCCGGGGGGGACAGAGTACTTC | CASSFLPGGTEYF
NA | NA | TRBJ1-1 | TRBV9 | TGTGCCAGCAGCGTGGGCAGTCTGAACACTGAAGCTTTCTTT | CASSVGSLNTEAFF
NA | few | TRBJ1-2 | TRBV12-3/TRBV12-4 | TGTGCCAGCAGTCCTCGGGGCAGGGCGGTCGGTGGCTACACCTTC | CASSPRGRAVGGYTF
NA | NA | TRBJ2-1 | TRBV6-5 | TGTGCCAGCAGTTCCCGGGGGGGACAGGGTATATATGAGCAGTTCTTC | CASSSRGGQGIYEQFF
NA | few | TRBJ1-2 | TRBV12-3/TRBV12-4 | TGTGCCAGCAGCTCTACAGGGTTTCGGTATGGCTACACCTTC | CASSSTGFRYGYTF
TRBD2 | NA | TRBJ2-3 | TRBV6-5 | TGTGCCAGCAGTTACAGCGGGCGGGGGGTTACGCAGTATTTT | CASSYSGRGVTQYF
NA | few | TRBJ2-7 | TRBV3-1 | TGTGCCAGCAGCCAAACCGGGACAACACAGTACTTC | CASSQTGTTQYF